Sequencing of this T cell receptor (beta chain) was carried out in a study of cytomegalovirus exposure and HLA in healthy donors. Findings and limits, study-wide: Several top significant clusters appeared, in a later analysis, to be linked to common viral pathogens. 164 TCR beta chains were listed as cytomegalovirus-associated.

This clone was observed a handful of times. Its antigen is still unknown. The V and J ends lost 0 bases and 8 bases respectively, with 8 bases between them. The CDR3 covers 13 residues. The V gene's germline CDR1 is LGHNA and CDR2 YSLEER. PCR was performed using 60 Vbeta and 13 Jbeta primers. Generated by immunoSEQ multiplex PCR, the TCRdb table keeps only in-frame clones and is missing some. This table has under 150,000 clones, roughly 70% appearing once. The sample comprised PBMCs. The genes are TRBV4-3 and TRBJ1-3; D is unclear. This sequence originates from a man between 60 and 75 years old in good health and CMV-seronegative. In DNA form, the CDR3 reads TGCGCCAGCAGCCAAGACAGCCGGGACACCATATATTTT. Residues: CASSQDSRDTIYF.